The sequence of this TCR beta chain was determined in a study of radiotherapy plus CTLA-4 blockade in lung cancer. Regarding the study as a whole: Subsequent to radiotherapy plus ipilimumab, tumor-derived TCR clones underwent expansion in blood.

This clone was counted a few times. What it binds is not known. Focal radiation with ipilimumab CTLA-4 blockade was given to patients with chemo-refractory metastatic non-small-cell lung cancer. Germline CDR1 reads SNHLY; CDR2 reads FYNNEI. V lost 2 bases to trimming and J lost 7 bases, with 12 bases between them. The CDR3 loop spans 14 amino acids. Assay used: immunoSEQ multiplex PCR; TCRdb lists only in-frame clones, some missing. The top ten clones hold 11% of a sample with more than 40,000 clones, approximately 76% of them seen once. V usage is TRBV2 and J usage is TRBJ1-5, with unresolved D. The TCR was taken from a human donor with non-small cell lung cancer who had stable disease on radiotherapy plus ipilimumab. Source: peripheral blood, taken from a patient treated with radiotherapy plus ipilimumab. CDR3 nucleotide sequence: TGTGCCAGCAGTGAAAGTACCGGGCTACAGCCCCAGCATTTT. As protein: CASSESTGLQPQHF. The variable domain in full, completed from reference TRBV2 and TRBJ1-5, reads EPEVTQTPSHQVTQMGQEVILRCVPISNHLYFYWYRQILGQKVEFLVSFYNNEISEKSEIFDDQFSVERPDGSNFTLKIRSTKLEDSAMYFCASSESTGLQPQHFGDGTRLSIL.